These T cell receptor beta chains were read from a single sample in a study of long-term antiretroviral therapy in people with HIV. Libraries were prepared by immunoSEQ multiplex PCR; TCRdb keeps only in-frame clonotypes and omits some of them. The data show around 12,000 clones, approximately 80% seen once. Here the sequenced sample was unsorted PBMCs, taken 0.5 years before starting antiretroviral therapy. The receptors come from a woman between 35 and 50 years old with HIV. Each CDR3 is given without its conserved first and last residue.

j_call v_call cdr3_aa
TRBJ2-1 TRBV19 ASNHGPWQVDNEQF
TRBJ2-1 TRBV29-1 SVEDRTGGSEQF
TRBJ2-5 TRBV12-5 ASGLVPLAGKETQY
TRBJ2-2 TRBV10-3 AIRTLDGANTGELF
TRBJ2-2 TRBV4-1 ASSQTLADVTGELF
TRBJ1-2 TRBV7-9 ASSHWTGVGYGYT
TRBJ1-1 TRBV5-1 ASSSLRQGGNTEAF
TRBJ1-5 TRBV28 ASSLAGYHQPQH
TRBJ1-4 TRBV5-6 ASAEWQVYEKLF
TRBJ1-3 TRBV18 ASSPTQGTIY
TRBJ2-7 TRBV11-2 ASSWGTGGYEQY
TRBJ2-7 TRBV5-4 ASSLAVGLTASSYEQY
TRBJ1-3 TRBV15 ATSIPGASGNTIY
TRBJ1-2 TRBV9 ASSEGQGVYYGYT
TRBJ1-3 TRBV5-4 ASSPGGAGNTIY
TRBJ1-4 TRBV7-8 ASSNHRGANEKLF
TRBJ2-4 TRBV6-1 ASIAGQRAKNIQY
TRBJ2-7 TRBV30 AWSWDRGDEQY
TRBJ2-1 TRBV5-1 ASSLESGGLNEQF
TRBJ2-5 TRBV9 ASSAFWVGETQY
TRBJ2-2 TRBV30 AWSETGVYTGELF
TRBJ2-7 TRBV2 ASSGRERTYEQY
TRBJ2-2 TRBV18 ASSPEVLAGTGELF
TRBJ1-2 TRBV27 ASSPGTGIRIGDGYT
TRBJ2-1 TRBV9 ASSGHSSYNEQF
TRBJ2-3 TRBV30 AWSVGGGWKDTQY
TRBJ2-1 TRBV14 ASSQYRETLF
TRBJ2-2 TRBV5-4 ASSLPGELF
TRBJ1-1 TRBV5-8 ASSLGQGANTEAF
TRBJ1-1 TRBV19 ASTWGGANTEAF
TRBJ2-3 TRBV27 ASSLVGLTADTQY
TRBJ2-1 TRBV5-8 ASSLAGAQGAYNEQF
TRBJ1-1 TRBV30 AWSKGGNTEAF
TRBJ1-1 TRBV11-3 ASSLSSEAF
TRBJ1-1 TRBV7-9 ASSRQTEAF
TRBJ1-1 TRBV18 ASSLITEAF
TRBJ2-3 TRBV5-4 ASSSPTSGDTDTQY
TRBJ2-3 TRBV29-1 SVGTDTQY
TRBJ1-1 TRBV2 ATLEGPENTEAF
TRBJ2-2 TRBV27 ASSFLAGQGNTGELF
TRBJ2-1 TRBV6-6 ASSRAGSSYNEQF
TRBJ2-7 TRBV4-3 ASSQEEGLAGFNYEQY
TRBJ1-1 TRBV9 ASSLLTGPGF
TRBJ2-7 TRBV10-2 ASSGTGVFPYEQY
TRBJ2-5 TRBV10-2 ASSGGPGDVETQY
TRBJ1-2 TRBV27 ASSPRDRALLDGYT
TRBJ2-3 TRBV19 ASSTRGVRTDTQY
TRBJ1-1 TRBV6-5 ASSPRGPIPTEAF
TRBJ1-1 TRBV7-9 ASSWEGSTEAF
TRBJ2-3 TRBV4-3 ASSQLSATDTQY
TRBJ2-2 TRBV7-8 ASSSRGEAYGELF
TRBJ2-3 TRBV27 ASSQTGGRSTDTQY
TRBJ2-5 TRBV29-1 SALYNEETQY
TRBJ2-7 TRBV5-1 ASSGDESYEQY
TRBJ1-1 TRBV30 AWSARTGVEAF
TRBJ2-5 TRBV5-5 ASSLVGFQETQY
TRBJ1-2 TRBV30 AWSGTYGYT
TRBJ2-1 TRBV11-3 ASSSGTGLYNEQF
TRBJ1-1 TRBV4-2 ASSQEGTTLLNTEAF